These 16 T cell receptor beta chains share one sample of origin, sequenced in a study of blood T cell repertoires in COVID-19. The data were produced by immunoSEQ multiplex PCR, yet TCRdb's version contains in-frame clones alone and is incomplete. Of about 190,000 clones listed, around 87% are singletons. The sequencing input was peripheral blood. Receptors originate from a man aged 35-49 years with active or convalescent COVID-19.

The gene calls are TRBV2 and TRBJ1-2; the D is unclear. This CDR3 contains 12 residues. The V gene's germline CDR1 is SNHLY and CDR2 FYNNEI. V dropped 8 bases and J dropped 4 bases, with 11 bases sitting between them. The CDR3 nucleotides read TGTGCCAGCGTGCCAGTCTTCTATGGCTACACCTTC. Translated: CASVPVFYGYTF.

This rearrangement joins TRBV2 to TRBJ1-2; D possibly corresponds to TRBD1 (6 bases). The length of the CDR3 is 14 residues. The V gene lost 6 bases and the J gene lost 4 bases, with 15 bases spanning the gap. From germline, CDR1 is SNHLY and CDR2 FYNNEI. The CDR3 region is CASRGAQVGYGYTF. CDR3 bases: TGTGCCAGCAGGGGGGCCCAAGTTGGCTATGGCTACACCTTC.

The gene calls are TRBV4-3 and TRBJ1-1; TRBD1 matches at 10 bases. The CDR3 covers 20 residues. Germline V gene lookup returns CDR1 LGHNA and CDR2 YSLEER. With V trimmed by 0 bases and J by 0 bases, 13 bases remained unmatched. CDR3 nucleotides: TGCGCCAGCAGCCAAGATCCCCCGACAGGGGGCCTAATGATGAACACTGAAGCTTTCTTT. Translated: CASSQDPPTGGLMMNTEAFF.

This rearrangement joins TRBV5-1 to TRBJ2-7; no firm D call. The CDR3 runs to 15 residues. With 4 bases removed from V and 0 bases from J, the gap between germline ends came to 14 bases. Germline values: CDR1 SGHRS, CDR2 YFSETQ. The DNA for the CDR3 is TGCGCCAGCAGCCTGCAGGCCTTTGGCTCCTACGAGCAGTACTTC. It yields the protein CASSLQAFGSYEQYF. Variable domain in full (rest from reference TRBV5-1 and TRBJ2-7): KAGVTQTPRYLIKTRGQQVTLSCSPISGHRSVSWYQQTPGQGLQFLFEYFSETQRNKGNFPGRFSGRQFSNSRSEMNVSTLELGDSALYLCASSLQAFGSYEQYFGPGTRLTVT.

The chain is built from TRBV6-6 and TRBJ1-4; D is possibly TRBD1 (6 bases). Germline V gene data show CDR1 as MNHNY and CDR2 as SVGAGI (reference sequence). The CDR3 totals 16 residues. Trimming cost V 5 bases and J 13 bases, with 26 bases left between them. The CDR3: CASSLLTPPSSRGLFF. In DNA form, the CDR3 reads TGTGCCAGCAGTCTTTTGACACCGCCGAGCAGCAGGGGACTGTTTTTT.

The chain uses TRBV2 and TRBJ2-7; 8 nucleotides agree with TRBD1. The ends lost 7 bases at V and 7 bases at J; junction bases unmatched: 9. The V gene's germline CDR1 is SNHLY and CDR2 FYNNEI. This CDR3 comprises 13 residues. CDR3 coding DNA: TGTGCCAGCAACCCGGACAGGGTAGGGGAGCAGTACTTC. Protein product: CASNPDRVGEQYF.

V usage is TRBV7-9 and J usage is TRBJ2-2, with TRBD2 as a possible D gene (7 bases). CDR1 and CDR2 from the germline V gene are SEHNR and FQNEAQ (reference sequence). Deletions cut 3 bases from V and 7 bases from J, with 15 bases between. This CDR3 has 15 amino acids. The CDR3 DNA follows: TGTGCCAGCAGCTTTTCGGGGGGCTGGAGCGGGGAGCTGTTTTTT. Its translation is CASSFSGGWSGELFF.

V is TRBV3-1 (or the pseudogene TRBV3-2) and J is TRBJ1-1; TRBD1 matches 7 bases. Trimming cost V 4 bases and J 2 bases; bases outside gene matches: 10. CDR3 length equals 16 residues. CDR1 is LGHDT and CDR2 is YNNKEL in the germline V gene (reference sequence). DNA of the CDR3: TGTGCCAGCAGCCTCAGGGGGAACAAGGTAAACACTGAAGCTTTCTTT. It specifies CASSLRGNKVNTEAFF.

The V gene is TRBV14, the J gene TRBJ1-1; tentative D call: TRBD1 (5 bases). This CDR3 comprises 14 residues. V was cut by 0 bases and J by 4 bases, with 9 bases left in between. Germline loops: CDR1 SGHDN, CDR2 FVKESK. CDR3: CASSQEGGSTEAFF. In DNA form, the CDR3 reads TGTGCCAGCAGCCAAGAGGGGGGGAGCACTGAAGCTTTCTTT.

The rearrangement links TRBV30 to TRBJ1-2, with D perhaps matching TRBD1 (5 bases). Germline V gene lookup returns CDR1 GTSNPN and CDR2 SVGIG (reference sequence). The CDR3 extends over 15 amino acids. With 3 bases removed from V and 0 bases from J, the gap between germline ends came to 14 bases. As DNA, the CDR3 is TGTGCCTGGAGGGGGCTGGGTATTTCTAACTATGGCTACACCTTC. Amino acids: CAWRGLGISNYGYTF.

The chain has TRBV4-2 and TRBJ2-3, with 9 nucleotides matching TRBD2. The CDR3 covers 16 residues. Germline V gene lookup returns CDR1 LGHNA and CDR2 YNFKEQ. The junction had 4 bases not matched to a gene; V was cut back by 0 bases and J by 3 bases. CDR3: CASSQDWRGGTDTQYF. The CDR3 coding sequence is TGTGCCAGCAGCCAAGATTGGCGGGGGGGTACAGATACGCAGTATTTT.

The chain joins TRBV28 to TRBJ2-1; 8 bases match TRBD1. This CDR3 is 15 amino acids long. In germline, CDR1 is MDHEN, CDR2 SYDVKM. J gave up 7 bases and V 3 bases, and 8 bases lay outside the gene matches. The CDR3 region has the DNA TGTGCCAGCAGTTTGGACAGGGTCATTAAGAATGAGCAGTTCTTC. It encodes CASSLDRVIKNEQFF.

The V gene is TRBV28, the J gene TRBJ1-5; D is possibly TRBD1 (5 bases). This CDR3 contains 12 residues. V was cut by 6 bases and J by 4 bases, with 7 bases left in between. In germline, CDR1 is MDHEN, CDR2 SYDVKM. The CDR3 loop reads CASSQGNQPQHF. CDR3 coding DNA: TGTGCCAGCAGCCAGGGAAATCAGCCCCAGCATTTT. Complete variable domain (other parts from reference TRBV28 and TRBJ1-5): DVKVTQSSRYLVKRTGEKVFLECVQDMDHENMFWYRQDPGLGLRLIYFSYDVKMKEKGDIPEGYSVSREKKERFSLILESASTNQTSMYLCASSQGNQPQHFGDGTRLSIL.

The V gene is TRBV30, the J gene TRBJ1-2, with a tentative D call TRBD1 (5 bases). This CDR3 is built from 20 residues. The V and J ends lost 2 bases and 0 bases respectively, with 28 bases between them. Germline lookup yields CDR1 GTSNPN and CDR2 SVGIG (reference sequence). For the CDR3, the DNA is TGTGCCTGGAGTAGTATGGTAAAATTTTGGGGCGGAACAACTAACTATGGCTACACCTTC. Protein: CAWSSMVKFWGGTTNYGYTF.

CDR3 sequence: CASSIAGGPEQFF. DNA of the CDR3: TGTGCCAGCAGCATAGCGGGGGGGCCTGAGCAGTTCTTC. The chain combines TRBV16 with TRBJ2-1; 11 nucleotides line up with TRBD2. The CDR3 contains 13 residues. J lost 9 bases, V lost 5 bases, and 3 bases had no gene match. CDR1 KGHSY and CDR2 FQNENV come from the germline V gene.

This clone came up once. CDR3 loop: CASSVFPVGTEAFF. The CDR3 nucleotides read TGTGCCAGCAGCGTATTTCCGGTCGGCACTGAAGCTTTCTTT. J is TRBJ1-1 and V is TRBV9; D unresolved. Germline lookup yields CDR1 SGDLS and CDR2 YYNGEE. Trimming stripped 1 base from V and 4 bases from J, with 11 bases between. The CDR3 runs 14 residues. Full variable domain (outside the CDR3, taken from reference TRBV9 and TRBJ1-1): DSGVTQTPKHLITATGQRVTLRCSPRSGDLSVYWYQQSLDQGLQFLIQYYNGEERAKGNILERFSAQQFPDLHSELNLSSLELGDSALYFCASSVFPVGTEAFFGQGTRLTVV.